Sequencing of this T cell receptor (beta chain) was carried out in a study of T-cell memory formation after mild COVID-19. Study summary: Most TCR clusters belonged to a single donor.

A single record per CDR3 protein comes from TCRdb applying MiXCR to the 5' RACE reads. The sample lists some 150,000 distinct CDR3 sequences, roughly a fifth seen once, with 2% to 2.5% in the top ten. Looked up from germline, CDR1 is SGHRS and CDR2 is YFSETQ. V shed 0 bases and J shed 1 base, with 16 bases lying between them. The length of the CDR3 is 17 residues. With regard to this clonotype: Its antigen is not known.

Study observations and caveats: That cross-reactive memory joined was suggested by some responding clones appearing in pre-infection memory. Contracting CD4+ clones lay largely in CM and EM, with CD8+ ones residing in EMRA.

This sequence joins TRBV5-1 and TRBJ1-1; no clear D. The source of this sequence is an adult woman who had mild COVID-19 (a few samples of this study predate the infection). Cell type and time point are not known. Sequenced material: PBMCs or a T cell subset sorted from them (not recorded which). The CDR3 reads CASSLVPGRGRNTEAFF. The CDR3, as DNA: TGCGCCAGCAGCTTGGTACCGGGCCGTGGAAGGAACACTGAAGCTTTCTTT.